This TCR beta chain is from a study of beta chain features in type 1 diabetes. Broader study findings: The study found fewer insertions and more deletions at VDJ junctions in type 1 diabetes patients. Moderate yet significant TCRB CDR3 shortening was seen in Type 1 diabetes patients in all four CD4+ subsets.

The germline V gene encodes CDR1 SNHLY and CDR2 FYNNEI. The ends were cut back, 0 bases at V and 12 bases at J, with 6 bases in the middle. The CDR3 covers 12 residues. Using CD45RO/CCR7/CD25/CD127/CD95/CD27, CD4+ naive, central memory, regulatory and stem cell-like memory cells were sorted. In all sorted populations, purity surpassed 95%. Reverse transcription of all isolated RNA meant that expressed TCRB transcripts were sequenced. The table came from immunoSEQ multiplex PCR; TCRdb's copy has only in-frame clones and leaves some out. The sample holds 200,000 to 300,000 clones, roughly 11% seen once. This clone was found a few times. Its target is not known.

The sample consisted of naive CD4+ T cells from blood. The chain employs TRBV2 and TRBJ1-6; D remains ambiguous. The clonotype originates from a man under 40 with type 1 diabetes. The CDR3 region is CASSEAPGPLHF. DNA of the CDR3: TGTGCCAGCAGTGAAGCCCCGGGACCCCTCCACTTT.